The clone carrying this T cell receptor (beta chain) has a count of ten or more. This sample was taken from a study of blood T cells in healthy people across ages. V was cut by 0 bases and J by 4 bases, with 12 bases left in between. The CDR3 sequence is 15 residues long. Germline V gene sequence: CDR1 LGHNA, CDR2 YSLEER. A J-beta primer mix and a sample-barcoded 5' primer were used in a second PCR of roughly 7 to 12 cycles. MiXCR, run by TCRdb on the 5' RACE reads, gives a single entry per CDR3 protein. Counted here are 650,000 to 700,000 distinct CDR3 sequences, about a third occurring once; the ten biggest clones make up just over 15%.

The V call is TRBV4-3, the J call TRBJ1-2, with D possibly TRBD1 on 6 matching bases. Sequencing used blood. The TCR comes from an elderly woman in good health. The CDR3 DNA is TGCGCCAGCAGCCAAGATGCCAGGGGAGGCTATGGCTACACCTTC. Translated: CASSQDARGGYGYTF.